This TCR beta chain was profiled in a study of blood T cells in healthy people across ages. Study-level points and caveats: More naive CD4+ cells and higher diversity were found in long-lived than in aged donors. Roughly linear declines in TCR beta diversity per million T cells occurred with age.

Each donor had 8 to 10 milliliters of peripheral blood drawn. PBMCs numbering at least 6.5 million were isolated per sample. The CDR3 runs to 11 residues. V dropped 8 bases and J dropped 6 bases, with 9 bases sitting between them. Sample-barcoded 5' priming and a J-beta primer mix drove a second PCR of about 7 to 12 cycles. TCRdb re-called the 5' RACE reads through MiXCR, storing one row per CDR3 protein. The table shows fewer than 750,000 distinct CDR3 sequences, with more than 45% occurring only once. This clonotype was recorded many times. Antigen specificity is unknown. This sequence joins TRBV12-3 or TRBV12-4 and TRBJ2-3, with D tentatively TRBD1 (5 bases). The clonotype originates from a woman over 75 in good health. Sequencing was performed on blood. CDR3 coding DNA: TGTGCCAGCGCCCCAGGGGATACGCAGTATTTT. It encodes CASAPGDTQYF.